This T cell receptor beta chain is from a study of T cells in Graves' hyperthyroidism and ophthalmopathy. Study-wide results and caveats: The authors' 13 V-J model separated ophthalmopathy from stable hyperthyroidism. Before onset, ophthalmopathy was predicted by the model a median about six months earlier. Expanded thyroid clonotypes (above 0.001) were mostly also found in blood.

The V gene's germline CDR1 is ENHRY and CDR2 SYGVKD. Trimming cost V 10 bases and J 9 bases, with 19 bases left between them. CDR3 length equals 14 residues. This clonotype was counted between two and nine times. The target antigen is unknown. Patients showing uncontrolled infection, other autoimmune disease, pregnancy or lactation were ineligible. RNA transcripts provided the source from which TCR beta CDR3 regions were amplified. Initially, a first-round RT-PCR of the TCR CDR3 employed the HTBI primer set. Using its own MiXCR run on the multiplex PCR reads, TCRdb lists one record per CDR3 protein. Found here are about 500,000 distinct CDR3 sequences, 46% of them singletons; the top ten hold about 43%.

The specimen was peripheral blood or thyroid tissue (not recorded which). The sequence came from an adult woman with Graves' disease, either hyperthyroidism or ophthalmopathy (not recorded which). The chain joins TRBV10-3 to TRBJ1-6, with a weak D call TRBD1 (5 bases). The DNA of the CDR3 is TGTGCCACGACGAAAGGCGGGGGGAGTTCACCCCTCCACTTT. This gives the protein CATTKGGGSSPLHF.